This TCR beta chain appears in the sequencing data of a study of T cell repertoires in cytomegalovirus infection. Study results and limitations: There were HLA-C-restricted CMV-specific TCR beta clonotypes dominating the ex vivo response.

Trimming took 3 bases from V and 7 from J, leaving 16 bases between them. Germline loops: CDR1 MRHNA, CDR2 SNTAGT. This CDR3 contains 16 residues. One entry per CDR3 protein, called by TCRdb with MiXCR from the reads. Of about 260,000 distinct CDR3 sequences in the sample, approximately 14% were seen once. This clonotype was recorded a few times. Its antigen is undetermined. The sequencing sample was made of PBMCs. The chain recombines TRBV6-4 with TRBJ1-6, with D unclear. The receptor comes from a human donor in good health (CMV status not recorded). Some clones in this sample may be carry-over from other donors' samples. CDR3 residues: CASSDFPRRRNSPLHF. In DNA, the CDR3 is TGTGCCAGCAGTGATTTTCCCAGGCGACGGAATTCACCCCTCCACTTT.